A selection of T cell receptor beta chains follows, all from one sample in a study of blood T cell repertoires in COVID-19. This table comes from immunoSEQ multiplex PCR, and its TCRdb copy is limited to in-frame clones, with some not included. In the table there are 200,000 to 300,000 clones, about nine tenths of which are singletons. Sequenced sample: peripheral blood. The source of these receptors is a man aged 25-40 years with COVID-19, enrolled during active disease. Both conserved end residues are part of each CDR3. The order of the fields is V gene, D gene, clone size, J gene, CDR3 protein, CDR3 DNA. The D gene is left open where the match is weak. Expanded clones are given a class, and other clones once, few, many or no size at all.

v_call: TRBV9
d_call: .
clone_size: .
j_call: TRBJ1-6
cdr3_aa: CASSVDLNSPLHF
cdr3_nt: TGTGCCAGCAGCGTAGACTTGAATTCACCCCTCCACTTT

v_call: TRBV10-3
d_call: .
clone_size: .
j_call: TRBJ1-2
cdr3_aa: CAISANGGITNYGYTF
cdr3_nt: TGTGCCATCAGTGCCAATGGGGGCATAACTAACTATGGCTACACCTTC

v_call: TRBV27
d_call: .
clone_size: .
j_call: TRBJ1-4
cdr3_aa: CASSHRGARGEKLFF
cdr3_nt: TGTGCCAGCAGTCACCGGGGGGCGCGGGGTGAAAAACTGTTTTTT

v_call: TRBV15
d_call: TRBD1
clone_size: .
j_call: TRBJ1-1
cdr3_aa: CATSGDRVLQAFF
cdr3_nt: TGTGCCACCAGCGGAGACAGGGTGCTTCAAGCTTTCTTT

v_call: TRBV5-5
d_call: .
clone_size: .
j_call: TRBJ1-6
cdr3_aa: CASSLAPPGLGNSPLHF
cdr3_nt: TGTGCCAGCAGCTTGGCCCCCCCAGGGCTCGGTAATTCACCCCTCCACTTT

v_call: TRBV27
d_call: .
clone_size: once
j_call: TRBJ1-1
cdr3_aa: CASSWYGNTEAFF
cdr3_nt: TGTGCCAGCAGTTGGTACGGGAACACTGAAGCTTTCTTT

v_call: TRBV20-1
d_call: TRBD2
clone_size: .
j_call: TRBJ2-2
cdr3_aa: CSARGGGALFF
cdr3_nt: TGCAGTGCTAGGGGGGGAGGGGCCTTGTTTTTT

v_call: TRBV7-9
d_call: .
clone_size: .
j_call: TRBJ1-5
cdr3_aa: CASSLPGDGQPQHF
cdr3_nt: TGTGCCAGCAGCTTACCAGGGGATGGTCAGCCCCAGCATTTT

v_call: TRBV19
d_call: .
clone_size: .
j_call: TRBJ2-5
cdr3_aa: CASSEQGTGETQYF
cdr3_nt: TGTGCCAGTAGTGAGCAGGGGACCGGGGAGACCCAGTACTTC

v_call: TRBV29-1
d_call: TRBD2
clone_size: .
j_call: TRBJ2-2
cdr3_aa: CSVEGAETSGTGELFF
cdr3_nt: TGCAGCGTTGAAGGGGCCGAGACTAGCGGCACCGGGGAGCTGTTTTTT

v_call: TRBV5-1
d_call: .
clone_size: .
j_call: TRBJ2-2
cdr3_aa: CASSFMTANTGELFF
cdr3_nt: TGCGCCAGCAGCTTTATGACTGCCAACACCGGGGAGCTGTTTTTT

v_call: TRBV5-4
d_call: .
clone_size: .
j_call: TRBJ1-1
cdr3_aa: CASSERENTEAFF
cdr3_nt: TGTGCCAGCAGCGAGAGAGAGAACACTGAAGCTTTCTTT

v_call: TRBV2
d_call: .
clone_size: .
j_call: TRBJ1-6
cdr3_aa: CASSVSAGNSPLHF
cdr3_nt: TGTGCCAGCAGTGTCTCGGCGGGGAATTCACCCCTCCACTTT

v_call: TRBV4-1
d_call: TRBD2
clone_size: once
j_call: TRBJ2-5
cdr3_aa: CASSQEGLAGAETQYF
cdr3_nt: TGCGCCAGCAGCCAAGAGGGACTAGCGGGGGCGGAGACCCAGTACTTC

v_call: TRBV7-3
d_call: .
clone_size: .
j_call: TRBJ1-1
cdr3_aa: CASSLYPLNTEAFF
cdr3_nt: TGTGCCAGCAGCTTATACCCGCTAAACACTGAAGCTTTCTTT

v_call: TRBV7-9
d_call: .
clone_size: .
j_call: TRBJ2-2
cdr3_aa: CASSHRDTDTGELFF
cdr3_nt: TGTGCCAGCAGCCACCGGGACACTGACACCGGGGAGCTGTTTTTT

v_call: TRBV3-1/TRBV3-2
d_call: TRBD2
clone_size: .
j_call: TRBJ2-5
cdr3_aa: CASSQPGLVGTQYF
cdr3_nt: TGTGCCAGCAGCCAACCGGGACTAGTGGGGACCCAGTACTTC

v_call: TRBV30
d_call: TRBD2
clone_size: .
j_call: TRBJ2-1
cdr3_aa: CAWSSSSGVSYNEQFF
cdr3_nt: TGTGCCTGGAGTAGTAGTAGCGGGGTTTCCTACAATGAGCAGTTCTTC

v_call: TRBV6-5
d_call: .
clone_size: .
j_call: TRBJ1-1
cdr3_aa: CASSPRGGDTEAFF
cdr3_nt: TGTGCCAGCAGCCCCCGGGGGGGAGACACTGAAGCTTTCTTT

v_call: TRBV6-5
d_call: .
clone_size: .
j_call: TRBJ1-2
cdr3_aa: CASSYSEGPNYGYTF
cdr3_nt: TGTGCCAGCAGTTACTCCGAGGGTCCTAACTATGGCTACACCTTC

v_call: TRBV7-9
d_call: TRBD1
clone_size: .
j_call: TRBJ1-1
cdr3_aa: CASSAQGVNTEAFF
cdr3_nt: TGTGCCAGCAGCGCACAGGGGGTGAACACTGAAGCTTTCTTT

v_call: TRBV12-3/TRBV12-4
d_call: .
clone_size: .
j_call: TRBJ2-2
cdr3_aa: CAILGQHAGELFF
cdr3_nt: TGTGCCATCCTAGGACAGCACGCCGGGGAGCTGTTTTTT

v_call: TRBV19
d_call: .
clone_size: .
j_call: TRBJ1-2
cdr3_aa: CASSIDRGTHVYGYTF
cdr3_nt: TGTGCCAGTAGTATAGATCGCGGGACTCATGTCTATGGCTACACCTTC